This passage covers 29 T cell receptor beta chains from one sample sequenced in a study of cytotoxic CD8 clonotypes in ibrutinib-treated CLL. Sequencing was performed with immunoSEQ multiplex PCR; in TCRdb, only in-frame clones are kept and a portion is missing. The sample lists approximately 190,000 clones, roughly 77% occurring once. This specimen was PBMCs, taken after 12 months of ibrutinib treatment. The source is a human donor with chronic lymphocytic leukemia.

A word on this clone: This CDR3 is also generated by other DNA sequences in the sample. In DNA form, the CDR3 reads TGTGCCTGGAGTGTCTGGGGAGGCACTGAAGCTTTCTTT. This codes for CAWSVWGGTEAFF. The V call is TRBV30, the J call TRBJ1-1, with D uncertain. The ends were cut back, 0 bases at V and 4 bases at J, with 9 bases in the middle. The CDR3 has 13 residues. From germline, CDR1 is GTSNPN and CDR2 SVGIG (reference sequence).

The chain uses TRBV19 and TRBJ1-1; D is possibly TRBD1 (6 bases). The germline V gene has CDR1 LNHDA and CDR2 SQIVND (reference sequence). The germline V and J ends were trimmed by 4 bases and 1 base, with 13 bases remaining between them. The CDR3 is 15 amino acids. CDR3 sequence reads: CASSKTQGRNTEAFF. CDR3 coding DNA: TGTGCCAGTAGTAAAACTCAGGGGCGGAACACTGAAGCTTTCTTT.

This clone has a handful of counts. V gene TRBV30 combines with J gene TRBJ1-5, with D tentatively TRBD1 (6 bases). Trimming pared 5 bases from V and 7 bases from J, leaving 15 bases between. Per germline, CDR1 GTSNPN and CDR2 SVGIG (reference sequence). This CDR3 is built from 13 residues. CDR3 sequence reads: CAWSGTLIQPQHF. The CDR3 DNA is TGTGCCTGGTCCGGGACATTAATCCAGCCCCAGCATTTT.

The chain links TRBV13 to TRBJ1-5; unclear D gene. The CDR3 covers 15 residues. The germline V gene encodes CDR1 PRHDT and CDR2 FYEKMQ (reference sequence). V lost 6 bases and J lost 4, with 16 bases in between. The CDR3 bases are TGTGCCAGCAGTTACGGGCAAAGCCAAAATCAGCCCCAGCATTTT. Translation gives CASSYGQSQNQPQHF. Combining the CDR3 with reference TRBV13 and TRBJ1-5 gives the whole variable domain AAGVIQSPRHLIKEKRETATLKCYPIPRHDTVYWYQQGPGQDPQFLISFYEKMQSDKGSIPDRFSAQQFSDYHSELNMSSLELGDSALYFCASSYGQSQNQPQHFGDGTRLSIL.

In this sample, this clone turned up once. The rearrangement links TRBV7-9 to TRBJ1-2, with D possibly being TRBD1 (6 bases). Germline CDR1 SEHNR, CDR2 FQNEAQ (reference sequence). The CDR3 length is 15 residues. V lost 5 bases and J 5 bases, leaving 18 bases between the germline ends. The CDR3 here is CASSPQGLPIYGYTF. The CDR3 nucleotides are TGTGCCAGCAGCCCACAGGGACTACCCATTTATGGCTACACCTTC.

This chain connects TRBV2 to TRBJ1-5; D call uncertain. V was pared by 4 bases and J by 3 bases, with 10 bases between. The CDR3 is 14 residues long. Germline CDR1 reads SNHLY; CDR2 reads FYNNEI. The CDR3 coding sequence is TGTGCCAGCAGTGCTAGACTAAACAATCAGCCCCAGCATTTT. Protein sequence: CASSARLNNQPQHF. Complete variable domain (other parts from reference TRBV2 and TRBJ1-5): EPEVTQTPSHQVTQMGQEVILRCVPISNHLYFYWYRQILGQKVEFLVSFYNNEISEKSEIFDDQFSVERPDGSNFTLKIRSTKLEDSAMYFCASSARLNNQPQHFGDGTRLSIL.

This chain uses TRBV28 with TRBJ1-2; no firm D call. V lost 7 bases and J 8 bases, leaving 17 bases between the germline ends. The germline gives CDR1 MDHEN, CDR2 SYDVKM. This CDR3 is built from 13 residues. Written as DNA, the CDR3 is TGTGCCAGCACCCCGGGCCCCGGCCTCGGCTACACCTTC. Its translation: CASTPGPGLGYTF.

This chain uses TRBV7-3 with TRBJ2-1, with D uncertain. V gave up 3 bases and J gave up 8 bases, with 8 bases separating them. Germline assignment: CDR1 SGHTA and CDR2 FQGTGA. This CDR3 has 12 residues. CDR3 coding DNA: TGTGCCAGCAGCTTGACAAACCATGAGCAGTTCTTC. This gives the protein CASSLTNHEQFF.

This clone was counted only a few times. This rearrangement joins TRBV6-5 to TRBJ1-2; TRBD1 agrees at 7 bases. This CDR3 has 12 residues. V was pared by 5 bases and J by 7 bases, with 4 bases of the junction left unmatched. Germline V gene lookup returns CDR1 MNHEY and CDR2 SVGAGI. Written as DNA, the CDR3 is TGTGCCAGCAGTCAGGGGGGCCGTGGCTACACCTTC. Translated: CASSQGGRGYTF.

This rearrangement joins TRBV2 to TRBJ2-3, with TRBD2 matching over 9 bases. Per germline, CDR1 SNHLY and CDR2 FYNNEI. The CDR3 extends over 15 amino acids. V was clipped by 8 bases and J by 1 base; unmatched bases: 7. The CDR3 DNA follows: TGTGCCAGCCGGTTCGGCGGGGGGGGCACAGATACGCAGTATTTT. Translation gives CASRFGGGGTDTQYF.

The CDR3 sequence is CETRDRSSEQYF. The CDR3 region has the DNA TGTGAAACGAGGGACAGGTCGTCCGAGCAGTACTTC. The chain couples TRBV28 to TRBJ2-7; TRBD1 matches 8 bases. The CDR3 runs to 12 residues. Germline assignment: CDR1 MDHEN and CDR2 SYDVKM. Variable domain in full (rest from reference TRBV28 and TRBJ2-7): DVKVTQSSRYLVKRTGEKVFLECVQDMDHENMFWYRQDPGLGLRLIYFSYDVKMKEKGDIPEGYSVSREKKERFSLILESASTNQTSMYLCETRDRSSEQYFGPGTRLTVT.

V usage is TRBV4-3 and J usage is TRBJ2-7, with a tentative D call TRBD2 (5 bases). Trimming removed 4 bases at V and 0 bases at J, with 13 bases between. This CDR3 comprises 15 residues. Germline CDR1 is LGHNA and CDR2 is YSLEER. Written as DNA, the CDR3 is TGCGCCAGCAGCCCGTCTCCGGGGAGCTCCTACGAGCAGTACTTC. Translation: CASSPSPGSSYEQYF.

This sequence joins TRBV2 and TRBJ2-1; 8 positions match TRBD2. This CDR3 contains 14 residues. Germline CDR1 and CDR2: SNHLY and FYNNEI. V was clipped by 2 bases and J by 9 bases; unmatched bases: 6. The CDR3 region is CASSELGAGGEQFF. CDR3 nucleotide sequence: TGTGCCAGCAGTGAACTAGGGGCGGGGGGTGAGCAGTTCTTC.

The CDR3, as DNA: TGTGCCAGCAGTTACCAGACGGCCCTGGGGAATGAGCAGTTCTTC. This codes for CASSYQTALGNEQFF. J is TRBJ2-1 and V is TRBV6-6; D not resolved. Trimming shortened V by 2 bases and J by 7 bases, and 15 bases separated the two germline ends. Germline values: CDR1 MNHNY, CDR2 SVGAGI (reference sequence). This CDR3 contains 15 residues.

V gene TRBV5-4 combines with J gene TRBJ2-5, with 11 bases identical to TRBD2. V gave up 4 bases and J gave up 1 base; unmatched junction bases: 6. This CDR3 has 16 amino acids. CDR1 is SGHNT, CDR2 YYREEE, per germline (reference sequence). The CDR3 spells CASSQMTSGTQETQYF. The CDR3, as DNA: TGTGCCAGCAGCCAGATGACTAGCGGGACCCAAGAGACCCAGTACTTC.

The rearrangement links TRBV7-8 to TRBJ1-2; the D gene is possibly TRBD1 (5 bases). The germline V and J ends were trimmed by 5 bases and 1 base, with 14 bases remaining between them. The CDR3 runs to 15 residues. Germline V lookup: CDR1 SGHVS, CDR2 FQNEAQ. This CDR3 is CASSPPRDGNYGYTF. The CDR3, as DNA: TGTGCCAGCAGCCCTCCACGGGACGGTAACTATGGCTACACCTTC. Combining the CDR3 with reference TRBV7-8 and TRBJ1-2 gives the whole variable domain GAGVSQSPRYKVAKRGQDVALRCDPISGHVSLFWYQQALGQGPEFLTYFQNEAQLDKSGLPSDRFFAERPEGSVSTLKIQRTQQEDSAVYLCASSPPRDGNYGYTFGSGTRLTVV.

The CDR3 region is CASSILASATGELFF. Here the CDR3 DNA reads TGTGCCAGTAGTATATTAGCTAGCGCCACCGGGGAGCTGTTTTTT. The rearrangement links TRBV19 to TRBJ2-2; tentatively, D is TRBD2 (6 bases). From germline, CDR1 is LNHDA and CDR2 SQIVND (reference sequence). V was trimmed by 2 bases and J by 4 bases, leaving 11 bases between them. The length of the CDR3 is 15 residues.

Worth noting for this clone: The sample holds other DNA sequences that translate to the same CDR3. This sequence joins TRBV9 and TRBJ1-1, with D possibly TRBD1 on 5 matching bases. V lost 0 bases and J lost 1, with 10 bases in between. Germline CDR1 reads SGDLS; CDR2 reads YYNGEE. The CDR3 runs 15 residues. DNA of the CDR3: TGTGCCAGCAGCGTAGACGGGGGTGCGAACACTGAAGCTTTCTTT. Encoded protein: CASSVDGGANTEAFF.

The rearrangement joins TRBV6-5 to TRBJ1-1, with 10 bases aligning to TRBD1. V shed 6 bases and J 2 bases; nucleotides not matched to a gene: 6. The CDR3 covers 15 residues. Per the germline V gene, CDR1 is MNHEY and CDR2 is SVGAGI. Here the CDR3 reads CASRRQGAPNTEAFF. CDR3 bases: TGTGCCAGCAGACGACAGGGGGCTCCCAACACTGAAGCTTTCTTT.

This clone was counted between two and nine times. The CDR3 reads CASSAGRQVDYEQYF. DNA of the CDR3: TGTGCCAGCAGCGCCGGACGGCAGGTGGACTACGAGCAGTACTTC. The genes are TRBV4-2 and TRBJ2-7; the D is unclear. The V gene's germline CDR1 is LGHNA and CDR2 YNFKEQ. The length of the CDR3 is 15 residues. The germline V and J ends were trimmed by 5 bases and 3 bases, with 17 bases remaining between them.

The chain uses TRBV27 and TRBJ1-1; D unclear. The CDR3 contains 13 residues. V was clipped by 5 bases and J by 1 base, with 8 bases between them. Germline V gene sequence: CDR1 MNHEY, CDR2 SMNVEV (reference sequence). Here the CDR3 reads CASSTTRNTEAFF. Written as DNA, the CDR3 is TGTGCCAGCAGTACGACAAGGAACACTGAAGCTTTCTTT.

The J gene is TRBJ1-5, the V gene TRBV28; D gene unclear. CDR3 length: 16 amino acids. The germline CDR1 and CDR2 sequences are MDHEN and SYDVKM. Trimming cost V 3 bases and J 0 bases, with 12 bases left between them. The CDR3 region is CASSFPRYGSNQPQHF. CDR3 bases: TGTGCCAGCAGTTTTCCTCGGTATGGTAGCAATCAGCCCCAGCATTTT.

This chain joins TRBV29-1 and TRBJ2-5; D is undetermined. Trimming took off 5 bases at V and 5 bases at J, with 15 bases between the two ends. CDR1 and CDR2 from the germline V gene are SQVTM and ANQGSEA. This CDR3 region has 13 residues. CDR3 sequence (DNA): TGCAGCGTTCAAAGGGTTGGGTGGGAGACCCAGTACTTC. It is translated as CSVQRVGWETQYF. The full variable domain, in which reference TRBV29-1 and TRBJ2-5 provide the parts outside the CDR3, is SAVISQKPSRDICQRGTSLTIQCQVDSQVTMMFWYRQQPGQSLTLIATANQGSEATYESGFVIDKFPISRPNLTFSTLTVSNMSPEDSSIYLCSVQRVGWETQYFGPGTRLLVL.

This chain joins TRBV6-1 and TRBJ1-5; D unresolved. The germline gives CDR1 MNHNS, CDR2 SASEGT. V gave up 5 bases and J gave up 0 bases, with 2 bases separating them. This CDR3 is 12 amino acids long. DNA of the CDR3: TGTGCCAGCAGTCCTAGCAATCAGCCCCAGCATTTT. It is translated as CASSPSNQPQHF.

The chain is built from TRBV9 and TRBJ2-1; 11 bases match TRBD2. CDR1 and CDR2 (germline): SGDLS, YYNGEE. Trimming took 3 bases from V and 4 from J; bases not matched to a gene: 6. CDR3 length equals 16 residues. The CDR3 region is CASSAPGLADYNEQFF. The CDR3, as DNA: TGTGCCAGCAGCGCTCCGGGACTAGCGGATTACAATGAGCAGTTCTTC.

This clone showed up just a few times. The chain is built from TRBV2 and TRBJ1-6; TRBD1 matches at 7 bases. The CDR3 is 13 amino acids. The germline gives CDR1 SNHLY, CDR2 FYNNEI. V lost 6 bases and J lost 10; bases outside the gene matches: 6. CDR3 sequence: CASRTTGNSPLHF. In DNA form, the CDR3 reads TGTGCCAGCAGGACGACAGGGAACTCACCCCTCCACTTT.

The count of this clone is one. This chain uses TRBV30 with TRBJ2-2; 7 bases fit TRBD2. The CDR3 is 18 amino acids. The germline gives CDR1 GTSNPN, CDR2 SVGIG (reference sequence). V was pared by 0 bases and J by 2 bases, with 12 bases of the junction left unmatched. The CDR3 sequence: CAWSVRGREALNTGELFF. DNA of the CDR3: TGTGCCTGGAGTGTACGTGGGAGGGAGGCCTTAAACACCGGGGAGCTGTTTTTT.

The rearrangement links TRBV13 to TRBJ2-3, with 13 bases aligning to TRBD2. Germline CDR1 reads PRHDT; CDR2 reads FYEKMQ (reference sequence). J gave up 6 bases and V 8 bases, and 11 bases lay outside the gene matches. The CDR3 spans 16 residues. The CDR3 DNA reads TGTGCCAGCCACGTCCGACTAGCGGGAGGAGCTGATACGCAGTATTTT. Encoded protein: CASHVRLAGGADTQYF. The entire variable domain, with the rest obtained from reference TRBV13 and TRBJ2-3, is as follows: AAGVIQSPRHLIKEKRETATLKCYPIPRHDTVYWYQQGPGQDPQFLISFYEKMQSDKGSIPDRFSAQQFSDYHSELNMSSLELGDSALYFCASHVRLAGGADTQYFGPGTRLTVL.

The table lists this clone with a count of one. The V and J genes are TRBV6-5 and TRBJ1-1; possibly TRBD1 for D (5 bases). Germline V gene lookup returns CDR1 MNHEY and CDR2 SVGAGI. The CDR3 is made up of 15 amino acids. V lost 0 bases to trimming and J lost 4 bases, with 12 bases between them. In DNA form, the CDR3 reads TGTGCCAGCAGTTACTCTGGGACCCAGAGCACTGAAGCTTTCTTT. This codes for CASSYSGTQSTEAFF.